This T cell receptor beta chain is from a study of blood T cell repertoires in COVID-19. About the study: Sources were T cells, B-cell-depleted T cells, or PBMCs; the material itself was cDNA or gDNA.

The CDR3 extends over 17 amino acids. Germline V gives CDR1 LNHDA, CDR2 SQIVND (reference sequence). Trimming took 4 bases from V and 1 from J, leaving 19 bases between them. Original data processing: Cell counts per sample came from amplifying reference gene primers. Assay used: immunoSEQ multiplex PCR; TCRdb lists only in-frame clones, some missing. That table furnishes V, J and clone size, whereas the DNA furnished D and trimming. The profile covers fewer than 300,000 clones, with 65% to 90% appearing a single time and less than 15% taken by the ten largest. Sequenced: peripheral blood. This clonotype was obtained from a human donor in a cohort sampled during active COVID-19. V is TRBV19 and J is TRBJ2-5; weak D call: TRBD1 (6 bases). The CDR3 nucleotides read TGTGCCAGTAGTAGCTGGGGGCGGGCCGGGGCCCAAGAGACCCAGTACTTC. It encodes CASSSWGRAGAQETQYF.